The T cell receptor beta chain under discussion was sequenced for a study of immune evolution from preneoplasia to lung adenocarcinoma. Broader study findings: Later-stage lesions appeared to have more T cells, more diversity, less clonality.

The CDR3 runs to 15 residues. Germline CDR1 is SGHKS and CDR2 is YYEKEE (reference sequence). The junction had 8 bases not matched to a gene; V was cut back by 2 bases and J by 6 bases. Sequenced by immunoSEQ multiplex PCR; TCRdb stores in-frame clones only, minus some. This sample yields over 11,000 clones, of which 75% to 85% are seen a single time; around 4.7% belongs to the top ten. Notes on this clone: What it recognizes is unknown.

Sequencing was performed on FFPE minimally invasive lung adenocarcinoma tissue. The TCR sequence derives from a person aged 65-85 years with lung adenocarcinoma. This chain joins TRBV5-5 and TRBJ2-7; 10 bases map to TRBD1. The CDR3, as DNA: TGTGCCAGCAGCTTACTCGGGACAGGGGCCCCCGAGCAGTACTTC. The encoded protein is CASSLLGTGAPEQYF.